This TCR beta chain came from a study of shared T cell receptors in the human thymus. The CDR3 has 16 residues. V shed 7 bases and J shed 1 base, with 16 bases lying between them. Germline V lookup: CDR1 MNHEY, CDR2 SMNVEV (reference sequence). Here immunoSEQ multiplex PCR was the method, and the copy in TCRdb shows in-frame clones only, minus some. Counted here are 700,000 or so clones, roughly 85% occurring once; the ten biggest clones make up about 0.011%. Separately, the same data were catalogued under a study of human thymus T cells. That study reports: Thymic resections from corrective heart surgery supplied the tissue. There appeared to be biased usage of V and J genes in thymic and blood repertoires. A high degree of thymic repertoire overlap among unrelated individuals was reported in related research.

This sequence joins TRBV27 and TRBJ2-2; a weak D match, TRBD2 (6 bases). The TCR comes from a girl under three years old with a congenital heart defect. Input material: thymocytes. Here the CDR3 DNA reads TGTGCCAGCACCCCGAAACCGGGAGAGAACACCGGGGAGCTGTTTTTT. Residues: CASTPKPGENTGELFF.